Listed below are T cell receptor beta chains from one sample, sequenced in a study of T cell repertoires in cytomegalovirus infection. TCRdb reprocessed the reads with MiXCR, giving one entry per CDR3 protein. The table lists approximately 400,000 distinct CDR3 sequences, roughly a third of them singletons. The specimen sequenced was PBMCs. These receptors came from a human donor in good health (CMV status not recorded). Some clones in this sample may be carry-over from other donors' samples. Each CDR3 is given with its conserved first and last residue. The order of the fields is clone size, D gene, V gene, J gene, CDR3 protein, CDR3 DNA. A D gene is named only where the DNA matches it firmly. Clone size is stated in some rows and not others, as once, few, many or a class when expanded.

.	.	TRBV7-2	TRBJ1-1	CASSLGGVGGRNTEAFF	TGTGCCAGCAGCTTAGGGGGGGTCGGGGGGCGAAACACTGAAGCTTTCTTT
.	.	TRBV19	TRBJ2-3	CASSIDRASTDTQYF	TGTGCCAGTAGTATAGATCGAGCTAGCACAGATACGCAGTATTTT
.	.	TRBV9	TRBJ2-3	CASSVNSPDTQYF	TGTGCCAGCAGCGTAAATTCCCCAGATACGCAGTATTTT
.	TRBD2	TRBV27	TRBJ2-3	CASNGGLGYTQYF	TGTGCCAGCAACGGGGGGTTGGGATATACGCAGTATTTT
many	TRBD2	TRBV7-2	TRBJ2-7	CASSLPGGSGAYEQYF	TGTGCCAGCAGCTTACCGGGGGGTAGCGGGGCATACGAGCAGTACTTC
few	.	TRBV12-3/TRBV12-4	TRBJ2-1	CASSLAEGSGSYNEQFF	TGTGCCAGCAGTTTAGCGGAAGGCAGTGGCTCCTACAATGAGCAGTTCTTC
.	.	TRBV27	TRBJ1-1	CASSFRQGEAFF	TGTGCCAGCAGTTTTCGGCAGGGGGAAGCTTTCTTT
.	.	TRBV4-3	TRBJ1-1	CASSQRHQLRGRARNTEAFF	TGCGCCAGCAGCCAACGCCACCAACTTCGAGGACGGGCTAGGAACACTGAAGCTTTCTTT
many	.	TRBV6-5	TRBJ1-6	CASSGRNSPLHF	TGTGCCAGCAGTGGTAGAAATTCACCCCTCCACTTT
many	TRBD1	TRBV7-2	TRBJ1-2	CASSLTSGQGVYGYTF	TGTGCCAGCAGCTTAACTTCGGGACAGGGGGTCTATGGCTACACCTTC
few	.	TRBV25-1	TRBJ2-3	CASSRGRPSTDTQYF	TGTGCCAGCAGTAGAGGCAGACCAAGCACAGATACGCAGTATTTT
once	TRBD2	TRBV7-2	TRBJ2-5	CTSSISGLAGGGETQYF	TGTACCAGCAGCATCTCTGGACTAGCGGGGGGGGGTGAGACTCAGTACTTC
.	TRBD2	TRBV20-1	TRBJ2-1	CSARDHSGGAYNEQFF	TGCAGTGCTAGAGATCACAGCGGGGGGGCCTACAATGAGCAGTTCTTC
few	.	TRBV12-3/TRBV12-4	TRBJ2-2	CASSLGGATGELFF	TGTGCCAGCAGTTTAGGTGGGGCCACCGGGGAGCTGTTTTTT
many	TRBD2	TRBV6-1	TRBJ2-1	CASNLAGGHYNEQFF	TGTGCCAGCAACTTAGCGGGGGGGCACTACAATGAGCAGTTCTTC
.	TRBD1	TRBV2	TRBJ1-6	CASRGGQESPLHF	TGTGCCAGCAGGGGAGGACAGGAGTCACCCCTCCACTTT
few	.	TRBV11-2	TRBJ2-3	CASSRNRRDTQYF	TGTGCCAGCAGCCGAAATCGGAGGGATACGCAGTATTTT
.	TRBD2	TRBV12-3/TRBV12-4	TRBJ2-1	CASSLLGTSGGVSYNEQFF	TGTGCCAGCAGTTTACTCGGGACTAGCGGGGGGGTTTCCTACAATGAGCAGTTCTTC
.	.	TRBV29-1	TRBJ2-1	CSVEDYSYNEQFF	TGCAGCGTTGAAGACTACAGTTACAATGAGCAGTTCTTC
.	.	TRBV7-9	TRBJ2-6	CASSLWGRAGDANVLTF	TGTGCCAGCAGCTTATGGGGTAGGGCAGGGGACGCCAACGTCCTGACTTTC
.	TRBD2	TRBV5-1	TRBJ2-5	CASSWIAGGLQETQYF	TGCGCCAGCAGTTGGATAGCGGGGGGGCTCCAAGAGACCCAGTACTTC
few	TRBD1	TRBV20-1	TRBJ1-1	CSARDGQGGTEAFF	TGCAGTGCTAGAGACGGACAGGGCGGCACTGAAGCTTTCTTT
few	.	TRBV7-2	TRBJ2-2	CASSRSYGELFF	TGTGCCAGCAGCCGGTCCTACGGGGAGCTGTTTTTT
.	TRBD2	TRBV11-2	TRBJ2-7	CASSPVGGGGYEQYF	TGTGCCAGCAGCCCCGTGGGGGGGGGGGGCTACGAGCAGTACTTC
.	.	TRBV18	TRBJ2-5	CASSKTRGETQYF	TGTGCCAGCTCAAAGACCCGGGGGGAGACCCAGTACTTC
few	TRBD1	TRBV25-1	TRBJ1-1	CASSPIGWTGNTEAFF	TGTGCCAGCAGTCCAATAGGCTGGACAGGGAACACTGAAGCTTTCTTT
once	TRBD2	TRBV24-1	TRBJ2-3	CATSDPGLAGTRTDTQYF	TGTGCCACCAGTGACCCCGGACTAGCGGGGACCCGCACAGATACGCAGTATTTT